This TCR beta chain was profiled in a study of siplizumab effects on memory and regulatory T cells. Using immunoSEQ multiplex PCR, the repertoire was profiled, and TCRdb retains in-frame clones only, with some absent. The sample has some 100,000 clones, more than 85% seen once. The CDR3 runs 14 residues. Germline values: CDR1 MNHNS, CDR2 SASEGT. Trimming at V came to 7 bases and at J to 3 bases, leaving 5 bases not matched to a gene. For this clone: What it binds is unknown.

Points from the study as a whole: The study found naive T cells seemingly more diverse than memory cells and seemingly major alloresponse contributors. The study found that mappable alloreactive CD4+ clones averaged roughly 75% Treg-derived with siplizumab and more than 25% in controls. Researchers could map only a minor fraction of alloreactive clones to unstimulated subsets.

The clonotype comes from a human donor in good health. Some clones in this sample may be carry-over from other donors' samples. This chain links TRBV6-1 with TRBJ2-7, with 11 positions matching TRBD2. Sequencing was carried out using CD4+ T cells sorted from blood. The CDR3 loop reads CASTRGLADYEQYF. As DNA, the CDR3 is TGTGCCAGCACCAGGGGACTAGCGGACTACGAGCAGTACTTC.